The 22 T cell receptor beta chains given below trace back to one sample, sequenced in a study of blood T cells in healthy people across ages. A J-beta primer mix and a sample-barcoded 5' primer were used in a second PCR of about 7 to 12 cycles. TCRdb fed the 5' RACE reads into MiXCR, producing one record per CDR3 protein. Counted here are some 1.5 million distinct CDR3 sequences, approximately 30% occurring once; the ten biggest clones make up about 8%. The sequencing input was blood. The receptors shown here come from a woman aged 30 to 39 in good health.

This rearrangement joins TRBV9 to TRBJ1-1; 7 nucleotides agree with TRBD1. The V gene's germline CDR1 is SGDLS and CDR2 YYNGEE. The CDR3 loop spans 16 amino acids. Trimming cost V 1 base and J 2 bases; bases outside gene matches: 8. The CDR3 coding sequence is TGTGCCAGCAGCGTATTGCCGGGACAGACAAACACTGAAGCTTTCTTT. Amino acid sequence: CASSVLPGQTNTEAFF.

At least ten counts were recorded for this clonotype. V and J are TRBV29-1 and TRBJ2-7; D not certain. Germline V gene lookup returns CDR1 SQVTM and CDR2 ANQGSEA. Trimming took 3 bases from V and 0 from J, leaving 15 bases between them. This CDR3 is 15 amino acids long. CDR3 in amino acids: CSVEGGRPGSYEQYF. CDR3 bases: TGCAGCGTTGAGGGTGGCAGACCAGGCTCCTACGAGCAGTACTTC.

The chain recombines TRBV9 with TRBJ2-1, with 9 bases lining up with TRBD2. CDR3 length: 14 residues. Losses at the gene ends were 1 base for V and 10 bases for J; bases not matched to a gene: 6. Germline values: CDR1 SGDLS, CDR2 YYNGEE. Written as DNA, the CDR3 is TGTGCCAGCAGCGTAAGCGGGGGGCTGGGGGAGCAGTTCTTC. Translated: CASSVSGGLGEQFF.

This clonotype appeared a few times. The rearrangement uses TRBV6-5 and TRBJ1-2, with 10 bases identical to TRBD1. Germline lookup yields CDR1 MNHEY and CDR2 SVGAGI. The J segment lost 5 bases and the V segment lost 6 bases, leaving 3 bases of the junction unmatched. This CDR3 has 13 residues. The CDR3 region is CASRTGGEYGYTF. The CDR3 nucleotides are TGTGCCAGCAGGACAGGGGGCGAGTATGGCTACACCTTC.

This clonotype was recorded a few times. V usage is TRBV30 and J usage is TRBJ1-5, with D perhaps TRBD1 (6 bases). CDR1 is GTSNPN, CDR2 SVGIG, per germline (reference sequence). The CDR3 is made up of 13 amino acids. V dropped 2 bases and J dropped 4 bases, with 9 bases sitting between them. In DNA, the CDR3 is TGTGCCTGGAGTCCCCAGGGGAATCAGCCCCAGCATTTT. It codes for CAWSPQGNQPQHF.

The V call is TRBV4-3, the J call TRBJ2-2, with D perhaps TRBD2 (5 bases). Trimming cost V 7 bases and J 5 bases, with 20 bases left between them. CDR3 length equals 16 residues. Germline CDR1 LGHNA, CDR2 YSLEER. CDR3 amino acids: CASTPTPGVGTGELFF. The CDR3 DNA is TGCGCCAGCACGCCAACCCCCGGGGTGGGAACCGGGGAGCTGTTTTTT.

This clonotype has more than one count but fewer than ten. This chain uses TRBV5-1 with TRBJ2-3, with TRBD1 identical over 7 bases. V lost 5 bases and J lost 3; bases outside the gene matches: 12. There are 16 residues in the CDR3. Looked up from germline, CDR1 is SGHRS and CDR2 is YFSETQ. The CDR3: CASRQSPGQSTDTQYF. The DNA of the CDR3 is TGCGCCAGCAGGCAGAGTCCGGGACAGTCAACAGATACGCAGTATTTT.

This clonotype was recorded a few times. The chain links TRBV7-9 to TRBJ1-1; tentatively, D is TRBD1 (6 bases). CDR3 length: 15 residues. From germline, CDR1 is SEHNR and CDR2 FQNEAQ (reference sequence). Deletions cut 1 base from V and 6 bases from J, with 15 bases between. CDR3 protein: CASSLGGGGPPEAFF. The DNA of the CDR3 is TGTGCCAGCAGCTTAGGTGGGGGCGGACCCCCTGAAGCTTTCTTT.

In this sample, this clonotype turned up a few times. J is TRBJ2-3 and V is TRBV10-3; D not resolved. The CDR3 contains 14 residues. The germline gives CDR1 ENHRY, CDR2 SYGVKD. V was shortened by 6 bases and J by 2 bases, with 12 bases between the two germline ends. The CDR3 bases are TGTGCCATCAGCTCCGTAGGGAACACAGATACGCAGTATTTT. The encoded protein is CAISSVGNTDTQYF.

The chain carries TRBV25-1 and TRBJ2-4; D remains ambiguous. V lost 7 bases and J 13 bases, leaving 17 bases between the germline ends. Germline V lookup: CDR1 MGHDK, CDR2 SYGVNS. CDR3 size: 12 residues. The CDR3 protein is CASTWGYNEQYF. In nucleotides, the CDR3 is TGTGCCAGCACCTGGGGTTACAATGAGCAGTACTTC.

The genes are TRBV5-5 and TRBJ2-2; 9 bases match TRBD1. The CDR3 consists of 17 residues. With V trimmed by 2 bases and J by 6 bases, 11 bases remained unmatched. The germline V gene encodes CDR1 SGHKS and CDR2 YYEKEE (reference sequence). CDR3 nucleotides: TGTGCCAGCAGCTTTAAATTAGGGACAGGGATCTCCGGGGAGCTGTTTTTT. Encoded protein: CASSFKLGTGISGELFF.

The V and J genes are TRBV5-5 and TRBJ2-1, with a weak D call TRBD2 (5 bases). The CDR3 length is 14 residues. Trimming removed 4 bases from V and 8 bases from J, with 16 bases in between. Germline values: CDR1 SGHKS, CDR2 YYEKEE (reference sequence). The CDR3 DNA is TGTGCCAGCAGCCCGCGGACTCCCCCCCATGAGCAGTTCTTC. Encoded protein: CASSPRTPPHEQFF.

V usage is TRBV3-1 and J usage is TRBJ2-7; D is possibly TRBD1 or TRBD2 (5 bases each). The CDR3 runs to 12 residues. The V end was cut by 10 bases, the J end by 1 base, with 11 bases between. Per germline, CDR1 LGHDT and CDR2 YNNKEL (reference sequence). CDR3 sequence: CATMGESYEQYF. For the CDR3, the DNA is TGTGCCACCATGGGGGAGTCCTACGAGCAGTACTTC.

There are a few counts of this clonotype. V usage is TRBV20-1 and J usage is TRBJ2-7; 9 bases map to TRBD2. The germline CDR1 and CDR2 sequences are DFQATT and SNEGSKA (reference sequence). The CDR3 runs 15 residues. With 6 bases clipped from V and 4 bases from J, the junction kept 13 bases outside the gene matches. In DNA form, the CDR3 reads TGCAGTGCATCGGTCGGCCAAGCGGGAGGATACGAGCAGTACTTC. It is translated as CSASVGQAGGYEQYF.

This chain joins TRBV5-1 and TRBJ2-1, with TRBD2 matching 9 bases. The CDR3 totals 16 residues. Unmatched junction bases numbered 13, after V lost 4 bases and J lost 8 bases. Germline V gene sequence: CDR1 SGHRS, CDR2 YFSETQ. The DNA for the CDR3 is TGCGCCAGCAGCACGAGGACTAGCGAGTCGCTCTATGAGCAGTTCTTC. Its translation: CASSTRTSESLYEQFF. Full variable domain (outside the CDR3, taken from reference TRBV5-1 and TRBJ2-1): KAGVTQTPRYLIKTRGQQVTLSCSPISGHRSVSWYQQTPGQGLQFLFEYFSETQRNKGNFPGRFSGRQFSNSRSEMNVSTLELGDSALYLCASSTRTSESLYEQFFGPGTRLTVL.

This clonotype was detected a few times. A much larger clone lies one base from this, so it may be a read error. The chain couples TRBV7-2 to TRBJ2-5; TRBD2 matches at 11 bases. V was clipped by 6 bases and J by 2 bases; unmatched bases: 8. This CDR3 has 16 amino acids. Germline V CDR1 and CDR2: SGHTA, FQGNSA. The CDR3 loop reads CASRFGGLAGQETQYF. The CDR3 DNA is TGTGCCAGCAGATTTGGAGGACTAGCGGGTCAAGAGACCCAGTACTTC.

This clonotype showed up many times. This chain joins TRBV10-3 and TRBJ2-7; possibly TRBD1 or TRBD2 for D (6 bases each). V lost 10 bases and J 6 bases, leaving 22 bases between the germline ends. This CDR3 region has 14 residues. Germline values: CDR1 ENHRY, CDR2 SYGVKD. CDR3 protein: CATHPTGGSGEQYF. CDR3 nucleotide sequence: TGTGCCACCCACCCGACAGGAGGGTCGGGCGAGCAGTACTTC.

This clonotype was observed a few times. A junction boundary mismatches the germline segment, possibly from a read error. The gene calls are TRBV7-9 and TRBJ2-7; D not certain. Per the germline V gene, CDR1 is SEHNR and CDR2 is FQNEAQ (reference sequence). The CDR3 totals 14 residues. The CDR3 loop reads CSSSLSAANYEQYF. The CDR3 coding sequence is TGTTCCAGCAGCTTGTCGGCGGCGAACTACGAGCAGTACTTC.

This clonotype was observed a few times. This sequence joins TRBV10-3 and TRBJ2-1; D is ambiguous. This CDR3 is built from 12 residues. The V end was cut by 9 bases, the J end by 7 bases, with 13 bases between. CDR1 is ENHRY, CDR2 SYGVKD, per germline. CDR3 coding DNA: TGTGCCATAGGACCTGTGAGGAATGAGCAGTTCTTC. Translating it yields CAIGPVRNEQFF.

The table lists this clonotype with a few counts. J is TRBJ1-2 and V is TRBV20-1, with TRBD1 as a possible D gene (5 bases). V was trimmed by 5 bases and J by 8 bases, leaving 15 bases between them. This CDR3 is 12 amino acids long. Germline CDR1 DFQATT, CDR2 SNEGSKA (reference sequence). In DNA, the CDR3 is TGCAGTGCTCCGACGAGGGGAGACGGCTACACCTTC. It codes for CSAPTRGDGYTF.

This clonotype was seen at least ten times. The chain couples TRBV9 to TRBJ2-7; D not certain. CDR1 and CDR2 (germline): SGDLS, YYNGEE. The CDR3 covers 13 residues. Trimming took 0 bases from V and 1 from J, leaving 5 bases between them. The CDR3 DNA sequence: TGTGCCAGCAGCGTAGGGGGTTCCTACGAGCAGTACTTC. Protein sequence: CASSVGGSYEQYF.

The J gene is TRBJ1-2, the V gene TRBV24-1; D remains ambiguous. Germline V gene lookup returns CDR1 KGHDR and CDR2 SFDVKD. V lost 8 bases, J lost 5 bases, and 11 bases lay in between. The CDR3 length is 12 residues. The CDR3 protein is CATNDRRYGYTF. CDR3 bases: TGTGCCACCAACGATAGAAGGTATGGCTACACCTTC.